The entry below describes one T cell receptor beta chain. Antigen specificity is unknown. Here immunoSEQ multiplex PCR was the method, and the copy in TCRdb shows in-frame clones only, minus some. The data show 35,000 to 55,000 clones, nearly 95% seen once. This entry belongs to a study of T cells in tuberculosis. Across the whole study: A South African cohort included IGRA-negative adolescents, latently infected IGRA-positive adolescents and adults with active tuberculosis. Whole-study results and caveats: GMM-specific TCRs were nearer to active tuberculosis alpha repertoires, suggesting expansion. Active tuberculosis patients had shorter CDR3-alpha; the beta difference was nonsignificant. Selection depended on which cryopreserved specimens were available.

Source material: PBMCs. The receptor was derived from a donor aged 5 to 30 with latent tuberculosis or without tuberculosis infection.

The CDR3 sequence is CASSLTSGGQETQYF. CDR3 bases: TGCGCCAGCAGCTTGACTAGCGGGGGGCAAGAGACCCAGTACTTC. The genes are TRBV5-1 and TRBJ2-5; 12 positions agree with TRBD2. Per germline, CDR1 SGHRS and CDR2 YFSETQ. The CDR3 covers 15 residues. Unmatched junction bases numbered 0, after V lost 1 base and J lost 2 bases.